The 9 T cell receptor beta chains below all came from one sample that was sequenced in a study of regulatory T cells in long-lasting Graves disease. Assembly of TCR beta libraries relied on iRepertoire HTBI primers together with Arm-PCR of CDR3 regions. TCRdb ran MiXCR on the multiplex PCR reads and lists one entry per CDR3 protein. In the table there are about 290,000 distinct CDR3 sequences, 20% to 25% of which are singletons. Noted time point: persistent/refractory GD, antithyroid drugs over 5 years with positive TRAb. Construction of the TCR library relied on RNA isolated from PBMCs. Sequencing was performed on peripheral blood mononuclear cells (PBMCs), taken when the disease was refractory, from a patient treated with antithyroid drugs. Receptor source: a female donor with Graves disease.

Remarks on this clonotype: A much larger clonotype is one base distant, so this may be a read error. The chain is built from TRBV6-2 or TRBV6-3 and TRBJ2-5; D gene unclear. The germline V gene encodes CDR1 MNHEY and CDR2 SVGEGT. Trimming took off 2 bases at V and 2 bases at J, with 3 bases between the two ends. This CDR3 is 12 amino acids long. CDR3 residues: CASSYKQETQYF. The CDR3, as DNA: TGTGCCAGCAGTTACAAACAAGAGACCCAGTACTTC.

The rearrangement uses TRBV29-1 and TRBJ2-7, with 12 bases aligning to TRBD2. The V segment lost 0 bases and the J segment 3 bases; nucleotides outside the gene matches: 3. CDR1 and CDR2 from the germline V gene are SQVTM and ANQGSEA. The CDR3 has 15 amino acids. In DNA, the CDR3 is TGCAGCGTTGAAGATCTGACTAGCGGGGGCTACGAGCAGTACTTC. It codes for CSVEDLTSGGYEQYF.

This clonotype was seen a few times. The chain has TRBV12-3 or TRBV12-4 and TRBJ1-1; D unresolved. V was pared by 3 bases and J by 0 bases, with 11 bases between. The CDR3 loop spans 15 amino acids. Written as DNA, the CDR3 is TGTGCCAGCAGTTTTGGGCGGGGAATGAACACTGAAGCTTTCTTT. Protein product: CASSFGRGMNTEAFF.

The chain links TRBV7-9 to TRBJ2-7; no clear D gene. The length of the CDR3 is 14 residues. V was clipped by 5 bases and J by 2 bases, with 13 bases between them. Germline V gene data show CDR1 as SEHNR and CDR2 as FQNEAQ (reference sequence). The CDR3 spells CASSPTAAAYEQYF. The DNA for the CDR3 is TGTGCCAGCAGCCCAACGGCTGCAGCCTACGAGCAGTACTTC.

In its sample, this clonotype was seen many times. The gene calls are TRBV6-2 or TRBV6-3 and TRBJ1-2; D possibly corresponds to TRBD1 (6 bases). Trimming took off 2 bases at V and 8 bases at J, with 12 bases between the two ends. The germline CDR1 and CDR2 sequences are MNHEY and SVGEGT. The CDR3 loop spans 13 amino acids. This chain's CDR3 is CASSYQGSYGYTF. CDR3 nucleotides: TGTGCCAGCAGTTACCAGGGGAGTTACGGCTACACCTTC.

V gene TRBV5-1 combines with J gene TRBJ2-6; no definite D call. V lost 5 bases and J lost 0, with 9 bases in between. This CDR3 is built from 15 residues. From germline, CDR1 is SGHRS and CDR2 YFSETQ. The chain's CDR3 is CASRLRSSGANVLTF. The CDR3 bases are TGCGCCAGCAGGCTCAGGAGCTCTGGGGCCAACGTCCTGACTTTC. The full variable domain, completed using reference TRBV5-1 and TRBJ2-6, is KAGVTQTPRYLIKTRGQQVTLSCSPISGHRSVSWYQQTPGQGLQFLFEYFSETQRNKGNFPGRFSGRQFSNSRSEMNVSTLELGDSALYLCASRLRSSGANVLTFGAGSRLTVL.

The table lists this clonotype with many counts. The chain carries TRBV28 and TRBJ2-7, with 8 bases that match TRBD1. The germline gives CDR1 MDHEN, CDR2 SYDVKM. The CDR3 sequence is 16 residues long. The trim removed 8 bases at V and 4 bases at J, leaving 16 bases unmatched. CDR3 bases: TGTGCCAGCTTGAACGTTGGACAGGGAAGGGAGTACGAGCAGTACTTC. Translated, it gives CASLNVGQGREYEQYF.

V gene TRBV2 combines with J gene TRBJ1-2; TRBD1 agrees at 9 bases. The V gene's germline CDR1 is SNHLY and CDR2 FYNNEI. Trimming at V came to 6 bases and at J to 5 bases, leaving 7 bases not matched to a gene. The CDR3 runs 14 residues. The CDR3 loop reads CASRDRGVGYGYTF. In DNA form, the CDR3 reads TGTGCCAGCAGGGACAGGGGAGTCGGGTATGGCTACACCTTC.

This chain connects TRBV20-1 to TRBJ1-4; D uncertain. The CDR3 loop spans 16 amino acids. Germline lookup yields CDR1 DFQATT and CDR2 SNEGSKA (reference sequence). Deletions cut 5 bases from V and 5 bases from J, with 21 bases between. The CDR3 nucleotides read TGCAGTGCTGCTTCCTTGGCGGCAGACTTAAATGAAAAACTGTTTTTT. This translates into CSAASLAADLNEKLFF.